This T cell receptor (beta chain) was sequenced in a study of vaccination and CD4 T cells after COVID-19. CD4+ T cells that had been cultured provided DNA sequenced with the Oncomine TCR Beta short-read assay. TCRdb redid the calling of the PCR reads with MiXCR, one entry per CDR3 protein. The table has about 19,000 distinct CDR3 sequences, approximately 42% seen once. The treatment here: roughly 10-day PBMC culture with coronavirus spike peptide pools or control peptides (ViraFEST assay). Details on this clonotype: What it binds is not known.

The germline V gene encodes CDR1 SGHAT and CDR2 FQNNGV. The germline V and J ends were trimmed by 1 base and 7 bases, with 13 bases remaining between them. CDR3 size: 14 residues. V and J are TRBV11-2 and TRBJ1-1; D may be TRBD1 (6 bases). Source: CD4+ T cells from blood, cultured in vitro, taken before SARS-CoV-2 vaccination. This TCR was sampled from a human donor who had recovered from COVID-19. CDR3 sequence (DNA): TGTGCCAGCAGCTTAGCCCACACACAGGGTGAAGCTTTCTTT. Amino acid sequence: CASSLAHTQGEAFF.